A selection of T cell receptor beta chains follows, all from one sample in a study of T cells in localized non-small cell lung cancer. The repertoire was sequenced with immunoSEQ multiplex PCR; TCRdb's copy has only in-frame clones and lacks some. The sample holds approximately 31,000 clones, approximately 78% seen once. Specimen: peripheral blood, collected before any cancer treatment. The receptors were gathered from a male donor older than 55 with stage II squamous cell lung carcinoma. The CDR3 runs from the conserved cysteine through the conserved F or W. D genes are given only for firm matches. Only some rows state a clone size, as once, few, many or a class for expanded clones.

D gene: .
J gene: TRBJ1-4
V gene: TRBV6-1
clone size: .
CDR3 DNA: TGTGCCAGCAGCCAGGGTGCAACTAATGAAAAACTGTTTTTT
CDR3 protein: CASSQGATNEKLFF

D gene: TRBD1
J gene: TRBJ1-1
V gene: TRBV7-6
clone size: .
CDR3 DNA: TGTGCCAGCAGCTTTAGAGGGGGCGAAGCTGAAGCTTTCTTT
CDR3 protein: CASSFRGGEAEAFF

D gene: .
J gene: TRBJ2-5
V gene: TRBV5-6
clone size: .
CDR3 DNA: TGTGCCAGCAGCTTGCGGGGTGAGACCCAGTACTTC
CDR3 protein: CASSLRGETQYF

D gene: TRBD2
J gene: TRBJ2-5
V gene: TRBV5-4
clone size: .
CDR3 DNA: TGTGCCAGCAGCCCCGCCGTTTTCGGGGGTTTAAGCGGGGGCCCTCTATACTTC
CDR3 protein: CASSPAVFGGLSGGPLYF

D gene: .
J gene: TRBJ2-6
V gene: TRBV22-1
clone size: .
CDR3 DNA: TGTCCTGGGAGGTATTCGGAGCGAACAAAGTCGGGCCAACGTCCTGACTTC
CDR3 protein: CPGRYSERTKSGQRPDF

D gene: TRBD1
J gene: TRBJ1-1
V gene: TRBV15
clone size: once
CDR3 DNA: TGTGCCACCAGCAGAGGAGAAGGGGGCTTCACTGAAGCTTTCTTT
CDR3 protein: CATSRGEGGFTEAFF

D gene: TRBD1
J gene: TRBJ1-1
V gene: TRBV5-1
clone size: .
CDR3 DNA: TGCGCCAGCAGCCCCACAGGGGCCGCAGCCCGTAACACTGAAGCTTTCTTT
CDR3 protein: CASSPTGAAARNTEAFF

D gene: TRBD1
J gene: TRBJ2-1
V gene: TRBV18
clone size: .
CDR3 DNA: TGTGCCAGCTCAGCGACAGGGATTGAGCAGTTCTTC
CDR3 protein: CASSATGIEQFF

D gene: .
J gene: TRBJ1-3
V gene: TRBV25-1
clone size: .
CDR3 DNA: TGTGCCAGCAGTGGAGGAGAGGGGATGGGAAACACCATATATTTT
CDR3 protein: CASSGGEGMGNTIYF

D gene: .
J gene: TRBJ1-1
V gene: TRBV7-9
clone size: .
CDR3 DNA: TGTGCCAGCAGCGACCCTGCGAGACACCAGAACACTGAAGCTTTCTTT
CDR3 protein: CASSDPARHQNTEAFF

D gene: .
J gene: TRBJ1-4
V gene: TRBV7-6
clone size: few
CDR3 DNA: TGTGCCAGCAGCTTAGCGCTGCAGGCAGCTACTAATGAAAAACTGTTTTTT
CDR3 protein: CASSLALQAATNEKLFF

D gene: TRBD1
J gene: TRBJ1-1
V gene: TRBV6-5
clone size: .
CDR3 DNA: TGTGCCAGCACCCGGACAGGGATGAACACTGAAGCTTTCTTT
CDR3 protein: CASTRTGMNTEAFF

D gene: .
J gene: TRBJ2-1
V gene: TRBV7-7
clone size: .
CDR3 DNA: TGTGCCAGCAGCTCCGAAGATGGCAGGCAGTTCTTC
CDR3 protein: CASSSEDGRQFF

D gene: .
J gene: TRBJ2-1
V gene: TRBV5-1
clone size: .
CDR3 DNA: TGCGCCAGCAGTTCTCCCAATGAGCAGTTCTTC
CDR3 protein: CASSSPNEQFF

D gene: TRBD2
J gene: TRBJ2-2
V gene: TRBV7-7
clone size: once
CDR3 DNA: TGTGCCAGCAGCTTGACTAGCGGGGTCCTCGGGGAGCTGTTTTTT
CDR3 protein: CASSLTSGVLGELFF

D gene: .
J gene: TRBJ2-7
V gene: TRBV2
clone size: once
CDR3 DNA: TGTGCCAGCAGGGCCCTTACCTCGGGGAACTACGAGCAGTACTTC
CDR3 protein: CASRALTSGNYEQYF

D gene: .
J gene: TRBJ2-2
V gene: TRBV7-2
clone size: .
CDR3 DNA: TGTGCCAGCAGCGGCAGGGTCAGGGAGCTGTTTTTT
CDR3 protein: CASSGRVRELFF

D gene: .
J gene: TRBJ2-1
V gene: TRBV7-3
clone size: .
CDR3 DNA: TGTGCCAGCAGCAGCAGCTTACTCTCCTACAATGAGCAGTTCTTC
CDR3 protein: CASSSSLLSYNEQFF

D gene: .
J gene: TRBJ1-5
V gene: TRBV18
clone size: .
CDR3 DNA: TGTGCCAGCTCATTTGGGGAGGAGGTTTATCAGCCCCAGCATTTT
CDR3 protein: CASSFGEEVYQPQHF

D gene: .
J gene: TRBJ1-3
V gene: TRBV18
clone size: .
CDR3 DNA: TGTGCCAGCTCACCACACCTAGACACACTAAGCTCTGGAAACACCATATATTTT
CDR3 protein: CASSPHLDTLSSGNTIYF

D gene: TRBD1
J gene: TRBJ1-2
V gene: TRBV7-8
clone size: .
CDR3 DNA: TGTGCCAGCAGCGATAGACAGGGGGGCTATGGCTACACCTTC
CDR3 protein: CASSDRQGGYGYTF

D gene: TRBD1
J gene: TRBJ2-7
V gene: TRBV27
clone size: .
CDR3 DNA: TGTGCCAGCAGACTATTGACAGGGGGCAAATCCTACGAGCAGTACTTC
CDR3 protein: CASRLLTGGKSYEQYF

D gene: TRBD2
J gene: TRBJ2-2
V gene: TRBV5-1
clone size: .
CDR3 DNA: TGCGCCAGCAGCTTTCTAGCGGGGACCAAGGGCGGGGAGCTGTTTTTT
CDR3 protein: CASSFLAGTKGGELFF

D gene: TRBD2
J gene: TRBJ2-1
V gene: TRBV9
clone size: .
CDR3 DNA: TGTGCCAGCAGCGCCGGGACTAGCAGGGCCAATGAGCAGTTCTTC
CDR3 protein: CASSAGTSRANEQFF

D gene: .
J gene: TRBJ1-2
V gene: TRBV13
clone size: .
CDR3 DNA: TGTGCCAGCAGCTTCCAGGGCTTAGCTAACTATGGCTACACCTTC
CDR3 protein: CASSFQGLANYGYTF

D gene: .
J gene: TRBJ1-1
V gene: TRBV6-5
clone size: .
CDR3 DNA: TGTGCCAGCAGTTACTCGGAACAGGGACACACTGAAGCTTTCTTT
CDR3 protein: CASSYSEQGHTEAFF

D gene: TRBD1
J gene: TRBJ1-3
V gene: TRBV2
clone size: .
CDR3 DNA: TGTGCCAGCAGTGATAGGGACAGGGCCTTCTCTGGAAACACCATATATTTT
CDR3 protein: CASSDRDRAFSGNTIYF

D gene: .
J gene: TRBJ2-7
V gene: TRBV5-1
clone size: .
CDR3 DNA: TGCGCCAGCAGCTTGGAGCGGACAACGTACGAGCAGTACTTC
CDR3 protein: CASSLERTTYEQYF

D gene: .
J gene: TRBJ2-1
V gene: TRBV5-6
clone size: .
CDR3 DNA: TGTGCCAGCAGTTCCCGTGGTAGCGAGATAGAGCAGTTCTTC
CDR3 protein: CASSSRGSEIEQFF

D gene: .
J gene: TRBJ2-5
V gene: TRBV27
clone size: .
CDR3 DNA: TGTGCCAGCAGTTTACGAGGGTACCAAGAGACCCAGTACTTC
CDR3 protein: CASSLRGYQETQYF

D gene: .
J gene: TRBJ1-1
V gene: TRBV29-1
clone size: .
CDR3 DNA: TGCAGCGTTGCCGGACAGCCGAACACTGAAGCTTTCTTT
CDR3 protein: CSVAGQPNTEAFF

D gene: .
J gene: TRBJ1-1
V gene: TRBV19
clone size: .
CDR3 DNA: TGTGCCAGTAGTATCGGACCAACGAACACTGAAGCTTTCTTT
CDR3 protein: CASSIGPTNTEAFF

D gene: TRBD2
J gene: TRBJ2-3
V gene: TRBV11-2
clone size: .
CDR3 DNA: TGTGCCAGCACCTCTCGGGTAGCGGGTAGCACAGATACGCAGTATTTT
CDR3 protein: CASTSRVAGSTDTQYF

D gene: .
J gene: TRBJ1-1
V gene: TRBV18
clone size: .
CDR3 DNA: TGTGCCAGCCTGACAGGGAACACTGAAGCTTTCTTT
CDR3 protein: CASLTGNTEAFF

D gene: TRBD2
J gene: TRBJ2-1
V gene: TRBV13
clone size: .
CDR3 DNA: TGTGCCAGCAGCCCGGGACTAGCGGGGCTCAATGAGCAGTTCTTC
CDR3 protein: CASSPGLAGLNEQFF

D gene: TRBD1
J gene: TRBJ1-2
V gene: TRBV10-3
clone size: .
CDR3 DNA: TGTGCCATCAGTGAGTCGGGGGACAGGGGGCGCGGGGTCGATGGCTACACCTTC
CDR3 protein: CAISESGDRGRGVDGYTF